Below are 14 T cell receptor beta chains sequenced from a single sample in a study of Ad26.COV2.S vaccination and SARS-CoV-2 variants. Using immunoSEQ multiplex PCR, the repertoire was profiled, and TCRdb retains in-frame clones only, with some absent. This repertoire shows 300,000 to 350,000 clones, roughly 90% found once; its top ten account for 4.5% to 7%. Described treatment: 19 received Ad26.COV2.S at low or high dose, single or two shots; about 5 received placebo; per-sample allocation not given. Repertoires come from day 63 after the first vaccine or placebo injection. Sample: peripheral blood, taken in a trial of Ad26.COV2.S vaccine versus placebo. All receptors derive from a person aged 18 to 59 who received the Ad26.COV2.S COVID-19 vaccine or a placebo.

V and J are TRBV10-3 and TRBJ2-3; no definite D call. Germline assignment: CDR1 ENHRY and CDR2 SYGVKD. V lost 5 bases to trimming and J lost 2 bases, with 5 bases between them. This CDR3 is 12 amino acids long. CDR3 sequence (DNA): TGTGCCATCAGTCCTAACACAGATACGCAGTATTTT. It yields the protein CAISPNTDTQYF.

The V call is TRBV3-1 (or the pseudogene TRBV3-2), the J call TRBJ2-3; D gene uncertain. Trimming took 0 bases from V and 1 from J, leaving 11 bases between them. CDR3 length equals 16 residues. CDR1 is LGHDT and CDR2 is YNNKEL in the germline V gene (reference sequence). Here the CDR3 DNA reads TGTGCCAGCAGCCAAGATTTGAAAGACCGCACAGATACGCAGTATTTT. Encoded protein: CASSQDLKDRTDTQYF.

Here the CDR3 reads CASSEIGSRHEKLFF. The CDR3 DNA reads TGTGCCAGCAGCGAGATAGGGTCACGGCACGAAAAACTGTTTTTT. The chain is built from TRBV25-1 and TRBJ1-4, with no clear D. Trimming left V 6 bases short and J 8 bases short, with 19 bases between. Germline lookup yields CDR1 MGHDK and CDR2 SYGVNS. The length of the CDR3 is 15 residues.

V gene TRBV5-1 combines with J gene TRBJ1-1, with D unresolved. Between the trimmed V and J ends, which lost 0 bases and 2 bases, there was a span of 8 bases. The V gene's germline CDR1 is SGHRS and CDR2 YFSETQ. This CDR3 is built from 14 residues. The CDR3 here is CASSLAPDNTEAFF. The CDR3 nucleotides read TGCGCCAGCAGCTTGGCCCCCGATAACACTGAAGCTTTCTTT.

The rearrangement links TRBV27 to TRBJ2-1; D possibly corresponds to TRBD2 (6 bases). CDR1 is MNHEY and CDR2 is SMNVEV in the germline V gene (reference sequence). This CDR3 region has 11 residues. Trimming cost V 6 bases and J 9 bases, with 9 bases left between them. CDR3 in amino acids: CASSWGVEQFF. The CDR3 region has the DNA TGTGCCAGCAGCTGGGGGGTTGAGCAGTTCTTC.

The gene calls are TRBV7-9 and TRBJ1-1; D is possibly TRBD1 (5 bases). The V gene's germline CDR1 is SEHNR and CDR2 FQNEAQ (reference sequence). The ends were cut back, 1 base at V and 3 bases at J, with 18 bases in the middle. The CDR3 is 17 residues long. As DNA, the CDR3 is TGTGCCAGCAGCTTAGATTGGCCCCCACGGGGGGACACTGAAGCTTTCTTT. This codes for CASSLDWPPRGDTEAFF.

CDR3 sequence (DNA): TGCGCCAGCAGCCAGGCCCTAGTGTACAATGAGCAGTTCTTC. This gives the protein CASSQALVYNEQFF. V is TRBV4-3 and J is TRBJ2-1; D unresolved. This CDR3 contains 14 residues. Germline V lookup: CDR1 LGHNA, CDR2 YSLEER. V dropped 3 bases and J dropped 4 bases, with 10 bases sitting between them.

This clone has just a few counts. The V gene is TRBV6-5, the J gene TRBJ1-1; TRBD1 is a possible D gene (5 bases). The germline V gene encodes CDR1 MNHEY and CDR2 SVGAGI. V lost 5 bases, J lost 1 base, and 14 bases lay in between. The CDR3 is 15 amino acids. The CDR3 DNA is TGTGCCAGCAGTACCTCCCACGGGGGGAACACTGAAGCTTTCTTT. Amino acids: CASSTSHGGNTEAFF.

This sequence joins TRBV19 and TRBJ1-2; the D gene is possibly TRBD1 (5 bases). Germline V gives CDR1 LNHDA, CDR2 SQIVND (reference sequence). The CDR3 has 14 residues. Trimming pared 3 bases from V and 4 bases from J, leaving 12 bases between. CDR3 in DNA: TGTGCCAGTAGTATTCGGGGGAACCGCTATGGCTACACCTTC. Amino acids: CASSIRGNRYGYTF.

The chain combines TRBV28 with TRBJ2-6; 8 bases fit TRBD2. Germline CDR1 and CDR2: MDHEN and SYDVKM. The CDR3 runs 18 residues. V trimming: 1 base; J trimming: 3 bases; junction bases outside the gene matches: 8. CDR3: CASSLLIGGGDGANVLTF. The CDR3 coding sequence is TGTGCCAGCAGTTTATTAATCGGGGGGGGCGATGGGGCCAACGTCCTGACTTTC.

The chain couples TRBV19 to TRBJ1-5; 9 nucleotides agree with TRBD1. Germline V gene sequence: CDR1 LNHDA, CDR2 SQIVND (reference sequence). V gave up 5 bases and J gave up 3 bases; unmatched junction bases: 14. The CDR3 loop spans 18 amino acids. For the CDR3, the DNA is TGTGCCAGTAGTCTCGGGGGAGGACAGGGGTTGGCCAATCAGCCCCAGCATTTT. It specifies CASSLGGGQGLANQPQHF.

This clone was found a few times. The V and J genes are TRBV27 and TRBJ2-1; no reliable D call. The germline V gene encodes CDR1 MNHEY and CDR2 SMNVEV (reference sequence). This CDR3 spans 16 amino acids. Trimming took 7 bases from V and 0 from J, leaving 16 bases between them. The CDR3 coding sequence is TGTGCCAGCATTCCGGTCGGTGCGACCTCCTACAATGAGCAGTTCTTC. Its translation is CASIPVGATSYNEQFF.

V and J are TRBV4-3 and TRBJ2-2; D is undetermined. The V gene's germline CDR1 is LGHNA and CDR2 YSLEER. Trimming cost V 0 bases and J 1 base, with 12 bases left between them. The CDR3 is made up of 17 amino acids. CDR3 nucleotides: TGCGCCAGCAGCCAAGATGGGTCAGGCTTGAACACCGGGGAGCTGTTTTTT. As protein: CASSQDGSGLNTGELFF.

The rearrangement links TRBV7-2 to TRBJ1-2; 7 bases agree with TRBD1. The CDR3 is 19 amino acids. Looked up from germline, CDR1 is SGHTA and CDR2 is FQGNSA. J lost 0 bases, V lost 0 bases, and 13 bases had no gene match. CDR3 sequence (DNA): TGTGCCAGCAGCTTAGCGTCGGACAGGATGGATCAAGCTAACTATGGCTACACCTTC. Its translation: CASSLASDRMDQANYGYTF.